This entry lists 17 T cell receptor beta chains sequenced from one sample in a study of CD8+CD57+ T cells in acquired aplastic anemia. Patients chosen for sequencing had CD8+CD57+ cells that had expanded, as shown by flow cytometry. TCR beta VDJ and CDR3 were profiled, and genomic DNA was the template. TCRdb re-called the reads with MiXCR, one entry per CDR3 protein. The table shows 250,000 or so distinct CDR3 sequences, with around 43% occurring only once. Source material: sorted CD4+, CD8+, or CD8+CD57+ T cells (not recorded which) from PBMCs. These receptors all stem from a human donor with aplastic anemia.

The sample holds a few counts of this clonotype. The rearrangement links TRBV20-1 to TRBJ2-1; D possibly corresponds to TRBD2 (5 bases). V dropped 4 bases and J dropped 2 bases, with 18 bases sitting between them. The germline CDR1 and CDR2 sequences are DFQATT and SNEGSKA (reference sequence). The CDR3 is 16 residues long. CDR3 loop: CSAMTTGITTYNEQFF. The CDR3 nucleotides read TGCAGTGCTATGACCACCGGGATTACAACCTACAATGAGCAGTTCTTC.

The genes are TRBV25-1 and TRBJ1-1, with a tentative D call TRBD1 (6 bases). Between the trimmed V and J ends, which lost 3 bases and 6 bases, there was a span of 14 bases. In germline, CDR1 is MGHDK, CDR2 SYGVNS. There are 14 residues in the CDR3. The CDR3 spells CASSEGARGSEAFF. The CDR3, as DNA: TGTGCCAGCAGTGAGGGGGCGAGGGGTTCTGAAGCTTTCTTT.

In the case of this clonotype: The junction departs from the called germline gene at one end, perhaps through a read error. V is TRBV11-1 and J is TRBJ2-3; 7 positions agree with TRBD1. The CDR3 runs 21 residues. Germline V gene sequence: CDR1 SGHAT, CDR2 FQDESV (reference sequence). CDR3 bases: TGTGCCAGCAGCTTAGCCGAAGGGACAGCACCTGACAACCATAAGACAGATACGCGGTATTTT. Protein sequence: CASSLAEGTAPDNHKTDTRYF.

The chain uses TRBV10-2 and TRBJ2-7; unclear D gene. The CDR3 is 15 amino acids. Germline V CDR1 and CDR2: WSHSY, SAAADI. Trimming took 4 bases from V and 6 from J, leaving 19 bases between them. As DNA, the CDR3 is TGCGCCAGCAGTGTGGTGGAGAAATACGTCTGCGAGCAGTACTTC. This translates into CASSVVEKYVCEQYF.

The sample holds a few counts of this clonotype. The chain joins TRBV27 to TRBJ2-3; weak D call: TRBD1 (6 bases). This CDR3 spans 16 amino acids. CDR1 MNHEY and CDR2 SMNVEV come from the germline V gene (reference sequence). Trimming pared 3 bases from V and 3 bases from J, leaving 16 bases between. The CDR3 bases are TGTGCCAGCAGTTTCAGACCGGGACAAAAGACAGATACGCAGTATTTT. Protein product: CASSFRPGQKTDTQYF.

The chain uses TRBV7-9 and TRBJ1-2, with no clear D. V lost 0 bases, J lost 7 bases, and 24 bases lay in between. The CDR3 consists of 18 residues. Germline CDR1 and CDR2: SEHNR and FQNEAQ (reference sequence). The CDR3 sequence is CASSLAPGDALPTFGYTF. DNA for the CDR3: TGTGCCAGCAGCTTAGCTCCCGGGGATGCCCTCCCGACATTTGGCTACACCTTC.

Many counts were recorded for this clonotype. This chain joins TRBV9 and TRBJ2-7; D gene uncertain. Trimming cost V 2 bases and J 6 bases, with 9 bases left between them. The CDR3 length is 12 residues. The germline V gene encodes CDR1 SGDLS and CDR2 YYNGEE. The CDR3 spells CASSVSDGEQYF. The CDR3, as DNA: TGTGCCAGCAGCGTTTCGGACGGCGAGCAGTACTTC.

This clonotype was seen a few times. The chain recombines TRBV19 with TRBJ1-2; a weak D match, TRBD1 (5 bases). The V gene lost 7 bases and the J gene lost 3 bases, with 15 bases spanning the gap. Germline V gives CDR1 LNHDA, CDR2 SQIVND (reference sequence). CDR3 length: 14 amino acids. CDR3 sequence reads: CASTHGTGDYGYTF. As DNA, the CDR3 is TGTGCCAGTACCCATGGGACCGGGGACTATGGCTACACCTTC.

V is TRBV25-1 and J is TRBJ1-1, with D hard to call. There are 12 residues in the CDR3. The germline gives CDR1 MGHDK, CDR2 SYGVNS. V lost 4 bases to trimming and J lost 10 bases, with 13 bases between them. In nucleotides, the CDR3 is TGTGCCAGCAGTGCCCCAGTCGCTCGAGCTTTCTTT. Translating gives CASSAPVARAFF.

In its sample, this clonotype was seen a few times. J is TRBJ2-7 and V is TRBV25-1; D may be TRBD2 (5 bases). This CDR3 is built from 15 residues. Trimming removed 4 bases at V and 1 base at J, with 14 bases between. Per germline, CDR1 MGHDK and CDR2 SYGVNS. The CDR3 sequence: CASSGGQTYSYEQYF. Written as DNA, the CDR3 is TGTGCCAGCAGTGGAGGGCAGACCTATTCCTACGAGCAGTACTTC.

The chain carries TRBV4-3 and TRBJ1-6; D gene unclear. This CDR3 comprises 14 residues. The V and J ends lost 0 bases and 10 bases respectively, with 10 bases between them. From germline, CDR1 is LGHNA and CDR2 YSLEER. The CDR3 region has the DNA TGCGCCAGCAGCCAAGAGTTTGCGTCGTCACCCCTCCACTTT. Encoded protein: CASSQEFASSPLHF.

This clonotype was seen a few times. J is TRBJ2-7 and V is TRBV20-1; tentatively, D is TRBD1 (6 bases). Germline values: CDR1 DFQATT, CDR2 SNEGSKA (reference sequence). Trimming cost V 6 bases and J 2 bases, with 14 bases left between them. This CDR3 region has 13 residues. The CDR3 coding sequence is TGCAGTGCCAAGGGGGTGGGCACCTACGAGCAGTACTTC. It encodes CSAKGVGTYEQYF.

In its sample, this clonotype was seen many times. For the CDR3, the DNA is TGTGCCAGCAGCTCCCAGGGGGATCTAGCCAAAAACATTCAGTACTTC. Encoded protein: CASSSQGDLAKNIQYF. The chain recombines TRBV7-9 with TRBJ2-4, with TRBD1 matching over 7 bases. Trimming took 4 bases from V and 0 from J; bases not matched to a gene: 6. Germline V CDR1 and CDR2: SEHNR, FQNEAQ (reference sequence). There are 16 residues in the CDR3.

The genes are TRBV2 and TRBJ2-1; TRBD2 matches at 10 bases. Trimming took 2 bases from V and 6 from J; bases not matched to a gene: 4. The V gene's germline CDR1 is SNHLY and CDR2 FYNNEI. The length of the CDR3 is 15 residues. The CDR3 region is CASSEYASGSNEQFF. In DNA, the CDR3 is TGTGCCAGCAGTGAATACGCTAGCGGGAGCAATGAGCAGTTCTTC.

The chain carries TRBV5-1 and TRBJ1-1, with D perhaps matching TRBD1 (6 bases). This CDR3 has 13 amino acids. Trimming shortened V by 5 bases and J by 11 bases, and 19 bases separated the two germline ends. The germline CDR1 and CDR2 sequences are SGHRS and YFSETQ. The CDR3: CASRGKGGGVAFF. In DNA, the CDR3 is TGCGCCAGCAGAGGGAAGGGGGGAGGAGTTGCTTTCTTT. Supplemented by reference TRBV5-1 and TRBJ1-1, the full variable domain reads KAGVTQTPRYLIKTRGQQVTLSCSPISGHRSVSWYQQTPGQGLQFLFEYFSETQRNKGNFPGRFSGRQFSNSRSEMNVSTLELGDSALYLCASRGKGGGVAFFGQGTRLTVV.

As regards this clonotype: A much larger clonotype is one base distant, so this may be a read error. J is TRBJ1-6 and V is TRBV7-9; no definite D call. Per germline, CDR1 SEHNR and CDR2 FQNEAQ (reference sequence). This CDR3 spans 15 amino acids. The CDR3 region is CASSPGLIYNSPPHF. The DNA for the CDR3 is TGTGCCAGCAGCCCCGGACTGATTTATAATTCACCCCCCCACTTT.

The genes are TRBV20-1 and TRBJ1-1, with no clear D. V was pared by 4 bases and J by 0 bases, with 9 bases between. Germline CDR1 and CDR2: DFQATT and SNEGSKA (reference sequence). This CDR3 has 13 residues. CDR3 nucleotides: TGCAGTGCTATACCCTTTATGAACACTGAAGCTTTCTTT. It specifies CSAIPFMNTEAFF.